A single T cell receptor beta chain is shown here with its context. TCRdb keeps only in-frame clones here, not all; method: immunoSEQ multiplex PCR. The sample carries 150,000 to 200,000 clones, 80% to 90% recorded once. V dropped 7 bases and J dropped 7; count of bases not matched to a gene: 10. This CDR3 is built from 14 residues. Germline lookup yields CDR1 SGDLS and CDR2 YYNGEE. This sample stems from a study of control samples from healthy donors and cancer patients. The sample taken for sequencing was blood. This clonotype was sampled from a man younger than 40 in good health. The rearrangement joins TRBV9 to TRBJ2-1, with 8 bases that match TRBD2. CDR3 residues: CASGGLAPLNEQFF. CDR3 coding DNA: TGTGCCAGCGGAGGACTAGCCCCCTTAAATGAGCAGTTCTTC.